This entry describes one T cell receptor (beta chain). At one end, the junction sequence differs from germline, possibly due to a read error. This entry comes from a study of blood T cell repertoires in COVID-19. On the study more broadly: There were acute and convalescent COVID-19 samples, and they came from the United States, Italy and Spain. The cDNA or gDNA used as material had been derived from T cells, B-cell-depleted T cells, or PBMCs.

Per the original methods: Reference gene primer amplification gave nucleated cell count estimates. Here immunoSEQ multiplex PCR was the method, and the copy in TCRdb shows in-frame clones only, minus some. D and trimming come from the DNA, and the V and J calls and clone size come from that table. The sample lists about 280,000 clones, about 83% occurring once. The TCR originated in a woman between 50 and 59 years old who had recovered from COVID-19. The sample comprised peripheral blood.

CDR3 nucleotide sequence: TGTGCCAGCTCACCAGAAATCCGGGACAGGGTTAACTTC. Amino acid sequence: CASSPEIRDRVNF. The rearrangement uses TRBV18 and TRBJ2-4; TRBD1 matches at 9 bases. The CDR3 loop spans 13 amino acids. Germline V lookup: CDR1 KGHSH, CDR2 LQKENI.